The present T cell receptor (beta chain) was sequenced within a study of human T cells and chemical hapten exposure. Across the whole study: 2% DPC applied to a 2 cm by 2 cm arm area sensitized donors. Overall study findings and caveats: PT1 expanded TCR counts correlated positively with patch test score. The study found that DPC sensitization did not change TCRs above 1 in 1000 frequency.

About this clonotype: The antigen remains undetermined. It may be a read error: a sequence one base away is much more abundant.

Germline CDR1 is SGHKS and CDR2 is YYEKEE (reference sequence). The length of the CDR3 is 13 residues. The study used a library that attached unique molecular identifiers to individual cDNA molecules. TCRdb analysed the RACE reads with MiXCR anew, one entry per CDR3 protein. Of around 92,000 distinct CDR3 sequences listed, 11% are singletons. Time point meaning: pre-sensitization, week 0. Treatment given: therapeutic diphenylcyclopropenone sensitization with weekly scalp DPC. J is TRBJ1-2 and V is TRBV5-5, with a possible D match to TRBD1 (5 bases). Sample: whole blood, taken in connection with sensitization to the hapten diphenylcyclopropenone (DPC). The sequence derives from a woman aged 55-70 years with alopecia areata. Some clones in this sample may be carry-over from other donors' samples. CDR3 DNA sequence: TGTACCAGCAGCCGACAGAGTAGATATGGCTACACCTTC. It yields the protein CTSSRQSRYGYTF.